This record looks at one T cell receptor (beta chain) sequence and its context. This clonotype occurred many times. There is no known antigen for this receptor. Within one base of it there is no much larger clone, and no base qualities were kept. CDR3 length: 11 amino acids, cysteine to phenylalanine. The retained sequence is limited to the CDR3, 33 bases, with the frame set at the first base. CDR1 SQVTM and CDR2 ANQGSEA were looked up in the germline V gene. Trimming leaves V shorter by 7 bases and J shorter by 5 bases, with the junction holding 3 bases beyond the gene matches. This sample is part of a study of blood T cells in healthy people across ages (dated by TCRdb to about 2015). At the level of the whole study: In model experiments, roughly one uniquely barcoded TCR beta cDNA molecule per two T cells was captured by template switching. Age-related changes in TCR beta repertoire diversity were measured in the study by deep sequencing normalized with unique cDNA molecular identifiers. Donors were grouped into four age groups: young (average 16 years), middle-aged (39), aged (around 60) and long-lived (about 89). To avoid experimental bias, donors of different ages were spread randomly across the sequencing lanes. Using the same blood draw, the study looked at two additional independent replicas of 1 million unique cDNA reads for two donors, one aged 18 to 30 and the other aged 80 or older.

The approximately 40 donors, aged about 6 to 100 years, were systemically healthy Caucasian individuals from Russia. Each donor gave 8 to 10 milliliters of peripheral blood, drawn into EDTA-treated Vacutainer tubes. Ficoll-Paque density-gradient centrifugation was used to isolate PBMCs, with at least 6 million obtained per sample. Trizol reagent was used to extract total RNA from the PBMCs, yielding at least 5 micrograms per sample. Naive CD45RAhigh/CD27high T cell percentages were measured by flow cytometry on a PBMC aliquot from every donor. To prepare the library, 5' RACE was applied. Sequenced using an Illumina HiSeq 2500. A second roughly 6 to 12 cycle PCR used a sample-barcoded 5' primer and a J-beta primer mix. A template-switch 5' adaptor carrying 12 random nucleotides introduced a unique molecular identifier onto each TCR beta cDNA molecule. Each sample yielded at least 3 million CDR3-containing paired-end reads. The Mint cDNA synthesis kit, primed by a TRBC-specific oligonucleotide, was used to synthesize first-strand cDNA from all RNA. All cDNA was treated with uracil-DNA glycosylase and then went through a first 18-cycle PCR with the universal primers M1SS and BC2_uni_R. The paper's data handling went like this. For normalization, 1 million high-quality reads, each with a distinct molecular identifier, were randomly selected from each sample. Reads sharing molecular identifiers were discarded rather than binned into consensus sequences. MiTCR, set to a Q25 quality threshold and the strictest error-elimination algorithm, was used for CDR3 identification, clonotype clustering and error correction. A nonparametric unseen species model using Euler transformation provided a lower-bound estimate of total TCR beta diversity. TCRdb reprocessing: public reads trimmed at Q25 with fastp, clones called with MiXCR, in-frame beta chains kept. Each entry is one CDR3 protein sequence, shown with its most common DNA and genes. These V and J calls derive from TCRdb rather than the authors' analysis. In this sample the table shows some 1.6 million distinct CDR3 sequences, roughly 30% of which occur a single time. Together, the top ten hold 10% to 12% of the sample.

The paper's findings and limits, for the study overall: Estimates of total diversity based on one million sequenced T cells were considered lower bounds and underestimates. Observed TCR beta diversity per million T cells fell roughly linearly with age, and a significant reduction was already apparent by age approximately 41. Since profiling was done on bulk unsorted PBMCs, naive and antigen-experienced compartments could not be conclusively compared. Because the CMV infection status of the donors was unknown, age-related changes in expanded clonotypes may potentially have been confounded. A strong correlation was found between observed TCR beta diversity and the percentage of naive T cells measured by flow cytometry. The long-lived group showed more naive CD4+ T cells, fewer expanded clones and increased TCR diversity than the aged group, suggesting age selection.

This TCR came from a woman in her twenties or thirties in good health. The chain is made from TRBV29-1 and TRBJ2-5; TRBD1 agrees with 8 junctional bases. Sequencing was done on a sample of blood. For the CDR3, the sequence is CSGTGRETQYF. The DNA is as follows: TGCAGCGGGACAGGGCGGGAGACCCAGTACTTC.